Below are 32 T cell receptor beta chains sequenced from a single sample in a study of blood T cell repertoires in COVID-19 (dated by TCRdb to 2018 to 2021). Libraries came from the immunoSEQ multiplex PCR assay. In its TCRdb copy, this immuneACCESS table keeps in-frame sequences only and misses some clones. Where compared with another copy, unresolved V genes explain less than half of these, and the others have no known cause. The sample table lists some 170,000 clones, approximately 80% of them with a count of one. Jointly, the top ten make up 13% to 15% of the sample. The sample was PBMCs or T cells enriched from blood (not recorded which). The receptor source for this set is a middle-aged man who had recovered from COVID-19.

The chain combines TRBV7-3 with TRBJ1-2; D possibly corresponds to TRBD1 (5 bases). Trimming removed 4 bases from V and 6 bases from J, with 12 bases in between. Germline lookup yields CDR1 SGHTA and CDR2 FQGTGA. The CDR3 extends over 13 amino acids. CDR3 residues: CASSSSGGDGYTF. The CDR3 bases are TGTGCCAGCAGCTCCTCGGGGGGAGATGGCTACACCTTC.

V and J are TRBV18 and TRBJ1-1, with TRBD1 as a possible D gene (5 bases). V was clipped by 3 bases and J by 1 base, with 12 bases between them. This CDR3 spans 15 amino acids. Germline V lookup: CDR1 KGHSH, CDR2 LQKENI. CDR3 nucleotide sequence: TGTGCCAGCTCACCCCGGGACTTTCCGAACACTGAAGCTTTCTTT. Translating gives CASSPRDFPNTEAFF.

The V and J genes are TRBV20-1 and TRBJ2-1; 9 nucleotides agree with TRBD2. CDR1 and CDR2 from the germline V gene are DFQATT and SNEGSKA (reference sequence). This CDR3 spans 19 amino acids. The junction had 19 bases not matched to a gene; V was cut back by 3 bases and J by 4 bases. Here the CDR3 reads CSASTLLFAGGAAYNEQFF. In nucleotides, the CDR3 is TGCAGTGCTAGTACCCTCCTCTTTGCGGGGGGGGCCGCATACAATGAGCAGTTCTTC.

Regarding this clone: The junction and the germline gene differ at one end; a read error may be behind it. The rearrangement uses TRBV28 and TRBJ2-1; TRBD1 aligns across 9 bases. This CDR3 is 11 amino acids long. The germline gives CDR1 MDHEN, CDR2 SYDVKM. This chain's CDR3 is CASSPGTGQVF. The CDR3 nucleotides read TGTGCCAGCAGTCCCGGGACAGGGCAGGTCTTC.

This clone came up many times. The gene calls are TRBV12-3 or TRBV12-4 and TRBJ1-6; D is undetermined. Trimming shortened V by 2 bases and J by 5 bases, and 4 bases separated the two germline ends. CDR3 length equals 13 residues. The CDR3 DNA reads as TGTGCCAGCAGTTTAAACAATAATTCACCCCTCCACTTT. Translated: CASSLNNNSPLHF.

The rearrangement joins TRBV19 to TRBJ1-5; the D gene is possibly TRBD1 (6 bases). Per the germline V gene, CDR1 is LNHDA and CDR2 is SQIVND (reference sequence). Trimming stripped 6 bases from V and 1 base from J, with 16 bases between. The CDR3 loop spans 16 amino acids. CDR3 amino acids: CASRGTGWRSNQPQHF. DNA for the CDR3: TGTGCCAGTAGGGGAACAGGGTGGCGGAGCAATCAGCCCCAGCATTTT.

This clone was found once. The chain carries TRBV5-5 and TRBJ1-4; D gene ambiguous. The V gene lost 0 bases and the J gene lost 0 bases, with 12 bases spanning the gap. The CDR3 covers 17 residues. Germline V gene lookup returns CDR1 SGHKS and CDR2 YYEKEE (reference sequence). The CDR3 DNA follows: TGTGCCAGCAGCTTGGTCTCTCGGGGAGCAACTAATGAAAAACTGTTTTTT. Translated, it gives CASSLVSRGATNEKLFF.

This rearrangement joins TRBV2 to TRBJ1-4, with D perhaps TRBD1 (6 bases). CDR3 length: 15 amino acids. V was pared by 6 bases and J by 2 bases, with 13 bases between. Germline assignment: CDR1 SNHLY and CDR2 FYNNEI. The CDR3 DNA sequence: TGTGCCAGCAGCGGCATGAGGGGGACTAATGAAAAACTGTTTTTT. The encoded protein is CASSGMRGTNEKLFF.

The V call is TRBV5-1, the J call TRBJ1-2; D is undetermined. Deletions cut 0 bases from V and 4 bases from J, with 13 bases between. This CDR3 is 15 amino acids long. CDR1 SGHRS and CDR2 YFSETQ come from the germline V gene. This chain's CDR3 is CASSLVGDQLYGYTF. CDR3 coding DNA: TGCGCCAGCAGCTTGGTCGGGGATCAACTCTATGGCTACACCTTC.

The chain recombines TRBV12-5 with TRBJ2-1, with D perhaps matching TRBD1 (6 bases). The CDR3 is 14 residues long. Germline V gene lookup returns CDR1 LGHNT and CDR2 FRNRAP. The V gene lost 5 bases and the J gene lost 7 bases, with 15 bases spanning the gap. The CDR3 coding sequence is TGTGCTAGTGGTGGAGTGGGGGCGTGGAATGAGCAGTTCTTC. As protein: CASGGVGAWNEQFF.

J is TRBJ1-5 and V is TRBV4-1, with D hard to call. Germline V gene data show CDR1 as MGHRA and CDR2 as YSYEKL. The CDR3 is 15 amino acids. V lost 2 bases, J lost 7 bases, and 15 bases lay in between. The CDR3 protein is CASSQFGGDYQPQHF. CDR3 sequence (DNA): TGCGCCAGCAGCCAATTTGGCGGGGATTACCAGCCCCAGCATTTT.

The chain has TRBV29-1 and TRBJ1-1, with TRBD1 matching 11 bases. Germline CDR1 is SQVTM and CDR2 is ANQGSEA. Trimming removed 7 bases from V and 1 base from J; junction bases left unmatched: 5. The CDR3 is 14 residues long. The CDR3 nucleotides read TGCAGCGGAGGACAGGGGGCGAGGAACACTGAAGCTTTCTTT. It yields the protein CSGGQGARNTEAFF.

The J gene is TRBJ2-5, the V gene TRBV5-3; D perhaps matches TRBD1 (6 bases). TRBV5-3 is an ORF for which the function is uncertain. V was clipped by 4 bases and J by 1 base, with 14 bases between them. The CDR3 consists of 15 residues. CDR3 in amino acids: CARSLHLRGQETQYF. CDR3 coding DNA: TGTGCCAGAAGCCTCCACCTCAGGGGCCAAGAGACCCAGTACTTC.

The chain couples TRBV6-5 to TRBJ1-6; TRBD1 matches 7 bases. Per germline, CDR1 MNHEY and CDR2 SVGAGI. CDR3 size: 16 residues. The V segment lost 3 bases and the J segment 7 bases; nucleotides outside the gene matches: 9. CDR3 DNA: TGTGCCAGCAGTTATCAACCGGACAGGTCAAATTCACCCCTCCACTTT. Amino acids: CASSYQPDRSNSPLHF.

The chain employs TRBV10-3 and TRBJ2-1, with D possibly matching TRBD1 (6 bases). The CDR3 covers 15 residues. Looked up from germline, CDR1 is ENHRY and CDR2 is SYGVKD. V lost 0 bases to trimming and J lost 4 bases, with 10 bases between them. In DNA, the CDR3 is TGTGCCATCAGTGAGTCGGGACAATCGTACAATGAGCAGTTCTTC. Protein: CAISESGQSYNEQFF.

The CDR3 DNA is TGTGCCAGCAGCTTAGGGATCGGGACAGGGGTGACAAGGGGCTCCTACGAGCAGTACTTC. Protein product: CASSLGIGTGVTRGSYEQYF. This rearrangement joins TRBV7-8 to TRBJ2-7; TRBD1 aligns across 10 bases. The CDR3 consists of 20 residues. Germline lookup yields CDR1 SGHVS and CDR2 FQNEAQ. J gave up 0 bases and V 1 base, and 15 bases lay outside the gene matches.

The CDR3 DNA follows: TGCGCCAGCAGCTTAAAGGGAGGGCCCACAGATACGCAGTATTTT. Amino acids: CASSLKGGPTDTQYF. The chain employs TRBV5-1 and TRBJ2-3, with TRBD2 identical over 7 bases. J gave up 2 bases and V 2 bases, and 5 bases lay outside the gene matches. CDR1 is SGHRS and CDR2 is YFSETQ in the germline V gene. The CDR3 spans 15 residues.

V gene TRBV15 combines with J gene TRBJ1-1, with D possibly matching TRBD1 (5 bases). V lost 6 bases, J lost 1 base, and 12 bases lay in between. Germline values: CDR1 LNHNV, CDR2 YYDKDF (reference sequence). The CDR3 extends over 14 amino acids. The CDR3 sequence is CATSPTGQNTEAFF. In DNA, the CDR3 is TGTGCCACCAGTCCCACAGGTCAGAACACTGAAGCTTTCTTT. The full variable domain, rest sourced from reference TRBV15 and TRBJ1-1, is DAMVIQNPRYQVTQFGKPVTLSCSQTLNHNVMYWYQQKSSQAPKLLFHYYDKDFNNEADTPDNFQSRRPNTSFCFLDIRSPGLGDTAMYLCATSPTGQNTEAFFGQGTRLTVV.

The chain employs TRBV27 and TRBJ1-1; 7 bases are shared with TRBD1. There are 15 residues in the CDR3. The germline gives CDR1 MNHEY, CDR2 SMNVEV (reference sequence). V lost 6 bases and J lost 6; bases outside the gene matches: 13. The CDR3 here is CASRKPLTGFAEAFF. The CDR3 DNA reads as TGTGCCAGCAGAAAACCACTGACAGGGTTCGCTGAAGCTTTCTTT.

This chain links TRBV18 with TRBJ2-7; D not certain. CDR3 length: 12 amino acids. Germline lookup yields CDR1 KGHSH and CDR2 LQKENI. Trimming took 4 bases from V and 4 from J, leaving 8 bases between them. The CDR3 is CASSLERYEQYF. For the CDR3, the DNA is TGTGCCAGCTCACTAGAACGGTACGAGCAGTACTTC.

The chain links TRBV10-3 to TRBJ2-3; TRBD1 matches 8 bases. This CDR3 has 15 amino acids. Per the germline V gene, CDR1 is ENHRY and CDR2 is SYGVKD. Losses at the gene ends were 6 bases for V and 6 bases for J; bases not matched to a gene: 11. CDR3 DNA: TGTGCCATCAGCGAAGGGGACAGGAGGTCTGATACGCAGTATTTT. Protein product: CAISEGDRRSDTQYF.

The chain combines TRBV15 with TRBJ2-6; no reliable D call. The ends were cut back, 6 bases at V and 1 base at J, with 10 bases in the middle. The germline V gene has CDR1 LNHNV and CDR2 YYDKDF (reference sequence). CDR3 length: 15 amino acids. The CDR3 reads CATSSQVSGANVLTF. As DNA, the CDR3 is TGTGCCACCAGTTCGCAGGTTTCTGGGGCCAACGTCCTGACTTTC. Variable domain in full (rest from reference TRBV15 and TRBJ2-6): DAMVIQNPRYQVTQFGKPVTLSCSQTLNHNVMYWYQQKSSQAPKLLFHYYDKDFNNEADTPDNFQSRRPNTSFCFLDIRSPGLGDTAMYLCATSSQVSGANVLTFGAGSRLTVL.

This chain joins TRBV9 and TRBJ2-3; TRBD2 aligns across 11 bases. V was pared by 0 bases and J by 0 bases, with 9 bases of the junction left unmatched. From germline, CDR1 is SGDLS and CDR2 YYNGEE. CDR3 size: 19 residues. CDR3 sequence reads: CASSVGVGTSGDSTDTQYF. The CDR3 DNA sequence: TGTGCCAGCAGCGTAGGGGTAGGGACTAGCGGAGATAGCACAGATACGCAGTATTTT.

The chain joins TRBV24-1 to TRBJ2-3, with 7 bases aligning to TRBD1. The V gene end was trimmed by 7 bases and the J gene end by 0 bases; junction bases not matched to a gene: 3. The CDR3 contains 14 residues. The V gene's germline CDR1 is KGHDR and CDR2 SFDVKD. The CDR3 sequence: CATSLGQSTDTQYF. Written as DNA, the CDR3 is TGTGCCACCAGCCTGGGACAGAGCACAGATACGCAGTATTTT.

The rearrangement joins TRBV7-5 to TRBJ1-1; the D segment call TRBD1 is taken from the table without a DNA check. TRBV7-5 represents a pseudogene. This CDR3 has 17 residues. CDR3 residues: CVRSLGAGKRENTEAFF. CDR3 nucleotides: TGTGTCAGAAGCTTAGGGGCAGGGAAAAGGGAGAACACTGAAGCTTTCTTT.

The chain carries TRBV3-1 (or the pseudogene TRBV3-2) and TRBJ2-7; no reliable D call. Germline-derived CDR1 and CDR2 are LGHDT and YNNKEL (reference sequence). Trimming removed 0 bases from V and 7 bases from J, with 7 bases in between. The CDR3 has 12 residues. CDR3 region: CASSQETTEQYF. CDR3 DNA sequence: TGTGCCAGCAGCCAAGAAACCACAGAGCAGTACTTC.

V gene TRBV7-6 combines with J gene TRBJ2-2; TRBD2 matches at 9 bases. Per the germline V gene, CDR1 is SGHVS and CDR2 is FNYEAQ. This CDR3 comprises 16 residues. Trimming took 8 bases from V and 7 from J; bases not matched to a gene: 14. The CDR3: CASGGLPGLASGELFF. The CDR3 region has the DNA TGTGCCAGCGGGGGCCTACCGGGACTAGCAAGCGGGGAGCTGTTTTTT.

This sequence joins TRBV7-2 and TRBJ1-2; D gene uncertain. CDR1 and CDR2 from the germline V gene are SGHTA and FQGNSA. The CDR3 spans 14 residues. Trimming pared 0 bases from V and 6 bases from J, leaving 11 bases between. The CDR3 DNA follows: TGTGCCAGCAGCTTAGCTAATCCAGGTCATGGCTACACCTTC. It translates to CASSLANPGHGYTF.

V usage is TRBV5-1 and J usage is TRBJ2-5; maybe TRBD2 (6 bases). CDR1 and CDR2 from the germline V gene are SGHRS and YFSETQ. V lost 6 bases and J lost 5, with 20 bases in between. The CDR3 totals 15 residues. The CDR3 loop reads CASKVGSSVGETQYF. In nucleotides, the CDR3 is TGCGCCAGCAAGGTCGGGAGTTCGGTGGGTGAGACCCAGTACTTC.

The gene calls are TRBV10-1 and TRBJ1-5, with TRBD1 matching 10 bases. Germline V gene data show CDR1 as WNHNN and CDR2 as SYGVQD (reference sequence). Losses at the gene ends were 6 bases for V and 7 bases for J; bases not matched to a gene: 15. The CDR3 is 17 residues long. The CDR3 protein is CASSLTGGAGTGQPQHF. In DNA, the CDR3 is TGCGCCAGCAGCCTGACAGGGGGCGCAGGCACGGGGCAGCCCCAGCATTTT.

This rearrangement joins TRBV5-6 to TRBJ2-3; TRBD2 aligns across 7 bases. This CDR3 is 16 amino acids long. Germline values: CDR1 SGHDT, CDR2 YYEEEE. The ends lost 4 bases at V and 6 bases at J; junction bases unmatched: 14. CDR3 bases: TGTGCCAGCAGCCTCTTGGCGACTAGGGAGGGGGATACGCAGTATTTT. Encoded protein: CASSLLATREGDTQYF.

V gene TRBV2 combines with J gene TRBJ2-2, with 7 bases identical to TRBD1. Unmatched junction bases numbered 5, after V lost 5 bases and J lost 2 bases. The CDR3 is 15 residues long. The germline gives CDR1 SNHLY, CDR2 FYNNEI. CDR3 in DNA: TGTGCCAGCAGTCTGAGACAGGGAAACACCGGGGAGCTGTTTTTT. This codes for CASSLRQGNTGELFF.